The 21 T cell receptor beta chains below were found in one sample sequenced in a study of T-cell memory formation after mild COVID-19. Each CDR3 protein is one row after TCRdb ran MiXCR on the 5' RACE reads. The table shows about 16,000 distinct CDR3 sequences, with roughly 25% occurring only once. The sequencing sample was made of PBMCs or a T cell subset sorted from them (not recorded which). These receptors all come from a young man who had mild COVID-19 (a few samples of this study predate the infection). Cell type and time point are not known.

The DNA of the CDR3 is TGTGCCAGCAGCTACCCCGGGCCGCGCTACGAGCAGTACTTC. It encodes CASSYPGPRYEQYF. The genes are TRBV7-8 and TRBJ2-7, with D unclear. The germline V and J ends were trimmed by 4 bases and 3 bases, with 13 bases remaining between them. The CDR3 covers 14 residues. Germline CDR1 SGHVS, CDR2 FQNEAQ.

The genes are TRBV12-3 or TRBV12-4 and TRBJ1-2, with a tentative D call TRBD1 (6 bases). This CDR3 comprises 14 residues. Between the trimmed V and J ends, which lost 6 bases and 4 bases, there was a span of 15 bases. Written as DNA, the CDR3 is TGTGCCAGCAGCTTATTACAGGGTACCTATGGCTACACCTTC. Protein: CASSLLQGTYGYTF.

This clonotype came up many times. This chain uses TRBV7-2 with TRBJ1-4; no definite D call. The CDR3 sequence is 9 residues long. The V end lost 11 bases, the J end lost 10 bases, and 8 bases lay between the germline ends. Per the germline V gene, CDR1 is SGHTA and CDR2 is FQGNSA. The chain's CDR3 is CARGGKLFF. The CDR3 DNA sequence: TGTGCCCGTGGAGGAAAACTGTTTTTT.

The V gene is TRBV5-5, the J gene TRBJ2-7; D gene unclear. Germline loops: CDR1 SGHKS, CDR2 YYEKEE (reference sequence). The CDR3 has 13 amino acids. Trimming took 4 bases from V and 3 from J, leaving 11 bases between them. The CDR3 loop is CASSPDVDYEQYF. CDR3 DNA: TGTGCCAGCAGCCCAGATGTGGACTACGAGCAGTACTTC.

This rearrangement joins TRBV5-1 to TRBJ2-3, with 8 bases lining up with TRBD1. V lost 3 bases to trimming and J lost 0 bases; unmatched junction nucleotides: 3. This CDR3 contains 15 residues. From germline, CDR1 is SGHRS and CDR2 YFSETQ. CDR3 in DNA: TGCGCCAGCAGCTACCGGGACAGGAGCACAGATACGCAGTATTTT. The encoded protein is CASSYRDRSTDTQYF.

At least ten counts were recorded for this clonotype. V is TRBV9 and J is TRBJ2-1; 10 nucleotides agree with TRBD2. The CDR3 has 15 amino acids. The junction had 6 bases not matched to a gene; V was cut back by 1 base and J by 8 bases. The germline CDR1 and CDR2 sequences are SGDLS and YYNGEE. The chain's CDR3 is CASSVWASGGDEQFF. The CDR3 nucleotides read TGTGCCAGCAGCGTATGGGCTAGCGGGGGTGATGAGCAGTTCTTC.

This clonotype has ten or more counts. This chain connects TRBV5-1 to TRBJ2-5, with D uncertain. The CDR3 length is 11 residues. Germline lookup yields CDR1 SGHRS and CDR2 YFSETQ. The V end was cut by 5 bases, the J end by 2 bases, with 4 bases between. In DNA form, the CDR3 reads TGCGCCAGCAGGGAACAAGAGACCCAGTACTTC. It encodes CASREQETQYF.

This clonotype occurred many times. The chain has TRBV23-1 and TRBJ2-7, with D possibly TRBD1 on 6 matching bases. TRBV23-1 is placed among ORFs of uncertain function. The CDR3 has 13 residues. The CDR3 DNA follows: TGCGCAAGAAGGACAGAGATTTCCTACGAGCAGTACGTC. It specifies CARRTEISYEQYV.

This clonotype was recorded at least ten times. This rearrangement joins TRBV25-1 to TRBJ2-3; D unresolved. V was shortened by 1 base and J by 6 bases, with 8 bases between the two germline ends. Germline-derived CDR1 and CDR2 are MGHDK and SYGVNS. This CDR3 is 13 amino acids long. CDR3 residues: CASSELTWDTQYF. The DNA for the CDR3 is TGTGCCAGCAGTGAATTAACTTGGGATACGCAGTATTTT.

The chain's CDR3 is CSAHEGYTGELFF. The CDR3 nucleotides read TGCAGTGCTCACGAAGGATACACCGGGGAGCTGTTTTTT. J is TRBJ2-2 and V is TRBV20-1; D not resolved. Trimming left V 5 bases short and J 3 bases short, with 10 bases between. The germline CDR1 and CDR2 sequences are DFQATT and SNEGSKA (reference sequence). The CDR3 is 13 residues long.

This clonotype was observed many times. The rearrangement joins TRBV27 to TRBJ2-2; no clear D gene. Trimming took 3 bases from V and 5 from J, leaving 7 bases between them. Germline V gene lookup returns CDR1 MNHEY and CDR2 SMNVEV (reference sequence). This CDR3 spans 13 amino acids. CDR3 loop: CASSFRATGELFF. The CDR3 coding sequence is TGTGCCAGCAGTTTTCGGGCTACCGGGGAGCTGTTTTTT.

This clonotype was found many times. The V call is TRBV7-9, the J call TRBJ2-1; D tentatively reads TRBD1 or TRBD2 (7 bases each). Trimming removed 7 bases from V and 5 bases from J, with 21 bases in between. The CDR3 length is 16 residues. From germline, CDR1 is SEHNR and CDR2 FQNEAQ (reference sequence). DNA of the CDR3: TGTGCCAGCACCACGACGAGACAGGGAGGGAACAATGAGCAGTTCTTC. Its protein is CASTTTRQGGNNEQFF.

This clonotype showed up many times. The chain uses TRBV4-3 and TRBJ2-1; 11 bases align to TRBD2. CDR3 length: 15 amino acids. Per the germline V gene, CDR1 is LGHNA and CDR2 is YSLEER. Germline trimming cut 6 bases from V and 6 bases from J; bases unmatched to any gene: 7. Here the CDR3 DNA reads TGCGCCAGCAGTCCTAGCGGGGGGCCCCCCAATGAGCAGTTCTTC. It specifies CASSPSGGPPNEQFF.

The chain has TRBV24-1 and TRBJ1-1; 8 positions match TRBD1. Looked up from germline, CDR1 is KGHDR and CDR2 is SFDVKD. The V segment lost 5 bases and the J segment 8 bases; nucleotides outside the gene matches: 3. The CDR3 consists of 12 residues. In nucleotides, the CDR3 is TGTGCCACCAGTGGCGGACAGGGAGAAGCTTTCTTT. Translation: CATSGGQGEAFF.

This clonotype was recorded at least ten times. The chain recombines TRBV4-1 with TRBJ2-5; 7 bases are a match to TRBD1. V dropped 3 bases and J dropped 1; count of bases not matched to a gene: 2. CDR1 is MGHRA and CDR2 is YSYEKL in the germline V gene. The CDR3 extends over 14 amino acids. The CDR3 loop is CASSHNRGQETQYF. The CDR3 bases are TGCGCCAGCAGCCACAACAGGGGCCAAGAGACCCAGTACTTC.

The chain uses TRBV24-1 and TRBJ2-7; D is undetermined. Trimming took off 5 bases at V and 0 bases at J, with 7 bases between the two ends. Germline V CDR1 and CDR2: KGHDR, SFDVKD. The CDR3 is 13 amino acids. CDR3 sequence: CATSGAASYEQYF. The CDR3, as DNA: TGTGCCACCAGTGGGGCAGCCTCCTACGAGCAGTACTTC.

This clonotype was observed many times. At one end the junction does not follow the germline gene, possibly because of a read error. This chain links TRBV7-9 with TRBJ2-5; tentative D call: TRBD1 (7 bases). Germline V gives CDR1 SEHNR, CDR2 FQNEAQ (reference sequence). The CDR3 is made up of 17 amino acids. DNA for the CDR3: TGCACCAGCAGGTTTACAGGGGCACGGGGGAAGGATGGGACCCAGTACTTC. Translating gives CTSRFTGARGKDGTQYF.

This clonotype was observed many times. The V call is TRBV4-3, the J call TRBJ2-2; D is unclear. This CDR3 is built from 16 residues. The ends were cut back, 1 base at V and 3 bases at J, with 12 bases in the middle. CDR1 and CDR2 (germline): LGHNA, YSLEER. The CDR3 sequence: CASSQAFTVYTGELFF. CDR3 nucleotides: TGCGCCAGCAGCCAAGCGTTCACAGTTTACACCGGGGAGCTGTTTTTT.

A note on this clonotype: This may arise from a read error, as a much more abundant clone is one base away. J is TRBJ1-6 and V is TRBV27; D unclear. The germline V and J ends were trimmed by 3 bases and 8 bases, with 14 bases remaining between them. CDR1 MNHEY and CDR2 SMNVEV come from the germline V gene (reference sequence). The CDR3 contains 15 residues. CDR3 DNA: TGTGCCAGCAGTTTTCTCGGGGTGAACTATTCACCCCTCCACTTT. Translated: CASSFLGVNYSPLHF.

This clonotype was recorded at least ten times. The rearrangement joins TRBV10-3 to TRBJ2-7; 10 nucleotides align to TRBD2. Looked up from germline, CDR1 is ENHRY and CDR2 is SYGVKD. J lost 5 bases, V lost 10 bases, and 14 bases had no gene match. The CDR3 consists of 15 residues. DNA of the CDR3: TGTGCCACGGGGGGGACTAGCGTAGGCCTAGACGAGCAGTACTTC. Translating gives CATGGTSVGLDEQYF.

The chain employs TRBV7-9 and TRBJ2-2; 7 nucleotides match TRBD1. J was trimmed by 4 bases and V by 4 bases; bases with no gene match: 3. The CDR3 runs 14 residues. Germline V lookup: CDR1 SEHNR, CDR2 FQNEAQ (reference sequence). The CDR3 coding sequence is TGTGCCAGCAGCTCCCGACAGGGCACCGGGGAGCTGTTTTTT. Protein product: CASSSRQGTGELFF.